These 30 T cell receptor beta chains came from one sample sequenced in a study of blood T cell repertoires in COVID-19. Produced via immunoSEQ multiplex PCR; TCRdb's table is partial and in-frame only. The table includes some 290,000 clones, about 88% detected once. The sequenced sample consisted of peripheral blood. The origin of the receptors is a woman under 40 with COVID-19, enrolled during active disease.

The sample holds one count of this clone. This sequence joins TRBV28 and TRBJ1-6; D is possibly TRBD1 (5 bases). V was clipped by 8 bases and J by 10 bases, with 24 bases between them. Germline CDR1 is MDHEN and CDR2 is SYDVKM. The CDR3 sequence is 16 residues long. The CDR3 region has the DNA TGTGCCAGCGCGGGGGTTCAATGGGCCGTGGACTCACCCCTCCACTTT. This encodes CASAGVQWAVDSPLHF.

The chain uses TRBV28 and TRBJ1-1; no reliable D call. This CDR3 has 13 amino acids. Germline CDR1 reads MDHEN; CDR2 reads SYDVKM. V lost 6 bases, J lost 10 bases, and 18 bases lay in between. The CDR3 DNA reads TGTGCCAGCAGCCCGACTGAGAATATGGGAGCTTTCTTT. This encodes CASSPTENMGAFF.

V and J are TRBV2 and TRBJ2-3, with TRBD2 matching over 9 bases. Germline V gene sequence: CDR1 SNHLY, CDR2 FYNNEI. The CDR3 sequence is 14 residues long. J was trimmed by 5 bases and V by 4 bases; bases with no gene match: 4. The CDR3 protein is CASSGGSGRDTQYF. The CDR3 DNA follows: TGTGCCAGCAGTGGGGGTAGCGGGAGAGATACGCAGTATTTT.

This sequence joins TRBV3-1 (or the pseudogene TRBV3-2) and TRBJ2-3; D may be TRBD1 (6 bases). The CDR3 covers 14 residues. Trimming stripped 2 bases from V and 0 bases from J, with 6 bases between. Germline-derived CDR1 and CDR2 are LGHDT and YNNKEL (reference sequence). DNA for the CDR3: TGTGCCAGCAGCCAAACAGGGAGCACAGATACGCAGTATTTT. This sequence encodes CASSQTGSTDTQYF.

The chain recombines TRBV9 with TRBJ2-1; 12 bases are shared with TRBD2. J was trimmed by 5 bases and V by 3 bases; bases with no gene match: 6. Germline-derived CDR1 and CDR2 are SGDLS and YYNGEE. This CDR3 spans 16 amino acids. As DNA, the CDR3 is TGTGCCAGCAGCGGGTGGGGACTAGCGGGCCACAATGAGCAGTTCTTC. It yields the protein CASSGWGLAGHNEQFF.

DNA of the CDR3: TGTGCCAGCAGCCGGGGGGGACTAGACTACAATGAGCAGTTCTTC. Protein: CASSRGGLDYNEQFF. The gene calls are TRBV11-2 and TRBJ2-1, with 8 bases lining up with TRBD2. V shed 5 bases and J 3 bases; nucleotides not matched to a gene: 6. CDR1 is SGHAT, CDR2 FQNNGV, per germline. This CDR3 region has 15 residues.

The chain is built from TRBV18 and TRBJ1-2, with 10 bases fitting TRBD1. There are 15 residues in the CDR3. Unmatched junction bases numbered 3, after V lost 3 bases and J lost 2 bases. CDR1 KGHSH and CDR2 LQKENI come from the germline V gene. Here the CDR3 reads CASSPGTGANYGYTF. CDR3 DNA sequence: TGTGCCAGCTCACCCGGGACAGGGGCAAACTATGGCTACACCTTC. The whole variable domain, remainder taken from reference TRBV18 and TRBJ1-2, is NAGVMQNPRHLVRRRGQEARLRCSPMKGHSHVYWYRQLPEEGLKFMVYLQKENIIDESGMPKERFSAEFPKEGPSILRIQQVVRGDSAAYFCASSPGTGANYGYTFGSGTRLTVV.

This chain joins TRBV19 and TRBJ2-7; possibly TRBD1 for D (6 bases). The CDR3 spans 13 residues. Germline CDR1 LNHDA, CDR2 SQIVND (reference sequence). Trimming removed 5 bases from V and 6 bases from J, with 14 bases in between. The CDR3 region has the DNA TGTGCCAGTAGTGTCGGGACATCGTCCGAGCAGTACTTC. Translating gives CASSVGTSSEQYF.

This chain connects TRBV11-2 to TRBJ2-5, with 10 positions matching TRBD1. In germline, CDR1 is SGHAT, CDR2 FQNNGV. The CDR3 sequence is 15 residues long. Trimming at V came to 5 bases and at J to 4 bases, leaving 7 bases not matched to a gene. CDR3: CASSPERDRGETQYF. The DNA of the CDR3 is TGTGCCAGCAGCCCCGAACGGGACAGGGGAGAGACCCAGTACTTC.

This clone came up once. The CDR3 spells CASSFGRELTDTQYF. The CDR3 nucleotides read TGTGCCAGCAGCTTTGGGCGGGAGCTAACAGATACGCAGTATTTT. V usage is TRBV11-3 and J usage is TRBJ2-3, with 7 bases identical to TRBD2. There are 15 residues in the CDR3. V lost 3 bases to trimming and J lost 3 bases; unmatched junction nucleotides: 6. The germline CDR1 and CDR2 sequences are SGHNT and YENEEA.

This clone was seen a single time. V is TRBV30 and J is TRBJ1-5, with D possibly being TRBD1 (6 bases). In germline, CDR1 is GTSNPN, CDR2 SVGIG (reference sequence). Trimming removed 2 bases from V and 4 bases from J, with 9 bases in between. This CDR3 is 13 amino acids long. The CDR3 loop reads CAWSRDTNQPQHF. CDR3 nucleotides: TGTGCCTGGAGTAGGGACACGAATCAGCCCCAGCATTTT.

The rearrangement joins TRBV6-6 to TRBJ2-7, with 9 bases aligning to TRBD1. The germline V gene has CDR1 MNHNY and CDR2 SVGAGI (reference sequence). V trimming: 7 bases; J trimming: 3 bases; junction bases outside the gene matches: 7. The CDR3 covers 14 residues. Here the CDR3 reads CASTMDRGDYEQYF. CDR3 DNA: TGTGCCAGCACCATGGACAGGGGAGACTACGAGCAGTACTTC.

The genes are TRBV3-1 (or the pseudogene TRBV3-2) and TRBJ2-5, with 7 bases matching TRBD1. This CDR3 region has 13 residues. From germline, CDR1 is LGHDT and CDR2 YNNKEL (reference sequence). J lost 5 bases, V lost 6 bases, and 6 bases had no gene match. CDR3 loop: CASSRTGRETQYF. CDR3 bases: TGTGCCAGCAGTCGGACAGGACGGGAGACCCAGTACTTC.

The chain combines TRBV27 with TRBJ1-4; TRBD1 aligns across 9 bases. Germline V CDR1 and CDR2: MNHEY, SMNVEV (reference sequence). CDR3 size: 16 residues. J was trimmed by 4 bases and V by 2 bases; bases with no gene match: 5. For the CDR3, the DNA is TGTGCCAGCAGTTTAATCCCGGGACAGGGTAATGAAAAACTGTTTTTT. Protein: CASSLIPGQGNEKLFF.

This chain uses TRBV2 with TRBJ2-5, with D maybe TRBD2 (5 bases). V was cut by 8 bases and J by 1 base, with 11 bases left in between. Looked up from germline, CDR1 is SNHLY and CDR2 is FYNNEI. The length of the CDR3 is 13 residues. The DNA of the CDR3 is TGTGCCAGCGGGAGTCGCAGCCAAGAGACCCAGTACTTC. Translating it yields CASGSRSQETQYF.

The chain employs TRBV6-5 and TRBJ2-1, with 12 bases matching TRBD2. Per germline, CDR1 MNHEY and CDR2 SVGAGI. The CDR3 runs 15 residues. Trimming removed 6 bases from V and 6 bases from J; junction bases left unmatched: 6. This chain's CDR3 is CASRRPTSGSNEQFF. CDR3 nucleotides: TGTGCCAGCAGACGCCCGACTAGCGGGAGCAATGAGCAGTTCTTC.

The chain is built from TRBV2 and TRBJ2-3; D not resolved. The V end lost 4 bases, the J end lost 4 bases, and 6 bases lay between the germline ends. CDR3 size: 12 residues. CDR1 is SNHLY and CDR2 is FYNNEI in the germline V gene. The CDR3 nucleotides are TGTGCCAGCAGTGGTCTAGCAGATACGCAGTATTTT. Its translation is CASSGLADTQYF.

The rearrangement joins TRBV7-9 to TRBJ1-1; maybe TRBD1 (6 bases). The CDR3 is made up of 12 amino acids. V lost 11 bases to trimming and J lost 5 bases, with 15 bases between them. Germline loops: CDR1 SEHNR, CDR2 FQNEAQ (reference sequence). The CDR3 DNA reads TGTGCCGGATCAGAAGGGGGAACTGAAGCTTTCTTT. The encoded protein is CAGSEGGTEAFF.

The rearrangement links TRBV10-3 to TRBJ2-5, with D maybe TRBD2 (6 bases). The CDR3 covers 15 residues. Trimming stripped 2 bases from V and 2 bases from J, with 12 bases between. CDR1 is ENHRY and CDR2 is SYGVKD in the germline V gene. In DNA form, the CDR3 reads TGTGCCATCAGTGAGCCACTTGGGGGGCAAGAGACCCAGTACTTC. This codes for CAISEPLGGQETQYF.

The genes are TRBV7-9 and TRBJ1-5; 8 nucleotides align to TRBD1. Germline V gives CDR1 SEHNR, CDR2 FQNEAQ (reference sequence). The V gene end was trimmed by 4 bases and the J gene end by 6 bases; junction bases not matched to a gene: 5. CDR3 length: 14 amino acids. CDR3 DNA sequence: TGTGCCAGCAGCTCGGCAGGGGGCGTTCAGCCCCAGCATTTT. It is translated as CASSSAGGVQPQHF.

The rearrangement uses TRBV4-2 and TRBJ1-1; D gene ambiguous. Germline V gene data show CDR1 as LGHNA and CDR2 as YNFKEQ. V was pared by 4 bases and J by 3 bases, with 12 bases between. The CDR3 length is 14 residues. The CDR3 protein is CASSRRSPDTEAFF. The CDR3 region has the DNA TGTGCCAGCAGCCGCAGGTCCCCGGACACTGAAGCTTTCTTT.

This clone was detected only a few times. The chain combines TRBV11-2 with TRBJ1-2; TRBD1 might be the D (5 bases). V lost 2 bases and J lost 4, with 17 bases in between. CDR3 size: 16 residues. Germline V gives CDR1 SGHAT, CDR2 FQNNGV. The CDR3 loop reads CASSLIRQGGSYGYTF. The CDR3 bases are TGTGCCAGCAGCTTAATAAGGCAGGGCGGTAGCTATGGCTACACCTTC.

This chain connects TRBV7-9 to TRBJ2-7; D is unclear. The CDR3 has 12 amino acids. Germline V gene data show CDR1 as SEHNR and CDR2 as FQNEAQ (reference sequence). Trimming shortened V by 6 bases and J by 3 bases, and 9 bases separated the two germline ends. In nucleotides, the CDR3 is TGTGCCAGCAGTATCAGATTCTACGAGCAGTACTTC. It encodes CASSIRFYEQYF.

This chain connects TRBV28 to TRBJ2-4, with 8 positions matching TRBD2. Losses at the gene ends were 7 bases for V and 2 bases for J; bases not matched to a gene: 7. The germline V gene encodes CDR1 MDHEN and CDR2 SYDVKM. The CDR3 sequence is 15 residues long. This CDR3 is CASTTSGKPKNIQYF. CDR3 sequence (DNA): TGTGCCAGCACCACTAGCGGAAAACCCAAAAACATTCAGTACTTC.

The genes are TRBV9 and TRBJ1-2; D is perhaps TRBD1 (6 bases). Trimming shortened V by 4 bases and J by 7 bases, and 17 bases separated the two germline ends. Germline CDR1 SGDLS, CDR2 YYNGEE. This CDR3 has 14 residues. CDR3 bases: TGTGCCAGCAGCCGTAGATGGGGGCTAGGTGGCTACACCTTC. Amino acids: CASSRRWGLGGYTF.

This clone came up a few times. DNA of the CDR3: TGCGCCAGCAGTGGGGGCGCCGGGCAGAACACTGAAGCTTTCTTT. Its translation is CASSGGAGQNTEAFF. V usage is TRBV10-1 and J usage is TRBJ1-1; D possibly corresponds to TRBD1 (5 bases). The CDR3 spans 15 residues. CDR1 is WNHNN, CDR2 SYGVQD, per germline (reference sequence). Trimming removed 4 bases at V and 1 base at J, with 13 bases between.

The CDR3 protein is CASSPPGQAVEKLFF. In nucleotides, the CDR3 is TGTGCCAGCAGTCCACCGGGACAGGCGGTAGAAAAACTGTTTTTT. The chain employs TRBV28 and TRBJ1-4, with 8 nucleotides matching TRBD1. The V gene's germline CDR1 is MDHEN and CDR2 SYDVKM. The V segment lost 5 bases and the J segment 8 bases; nucleotides outside the gene matches: 10. The CDR3 covers 15 residues.

Of note for this clone: Other DNA sequences in this sample translate to the same CDR3. The rearrangement links TRBV9 to TRBJ2-1; D possibly corresponds to TRBD2 (6 bases). The CDR3 is 16 residues long. Looked up from germline, CDR1 is SGDLS and CDR2 is YYNGEE. V lost 0 bases and J lost 0, with 10 bases in between. Written as DNA, the CDR3 is TGTGCCAGCAGCGTAGAAGGGCGGGGCTCCTACAATGAGCAGTTCTTC. It encodes CASSVEGRGSYNEQFF.

The V and J genes are TRBV10-3 and TRBJ2-2; 8 bases align to TRBD1. The germline V gene encodes CDR1 ENHRY and CDR2 SYGVKD. The V gene end was trimmed by 8 bases and the J gene end by 7 bases; junction bases not matched to a gene: 30. CDR3 size: 21 residues. CDR3 in amino acids: CAISSLPGQDRQGLVDGELFF. DNA for the CDR3: TGTGCCATCTCTTCCCTGCCGGGACAGGACCGTCAGGGCTTAGTGGACGGGGAGCTGTTTTTT.

This clone was seen only once. The V gene is TRBV28, the J gene TRBJ1-6; 7 bases are a match to TRBD1. V was clipped by 7 bases and J by 7 bases; unmatched bases: 10. There are 15 residues in the CDR3. CDR1 MDHEN and CDR2 SYDVKM come from the germline V gene. In DNA, the CDR3 is TGTGCCAGCACCATAGACAGGGAGCGAAATTCACCCCTCCACTTT. Its translation is CASTIDRERNSPLHF. Variable domain in full (rest from reference TRBV28 and TRBJ1-6): DVKVTQSSRYLVKRTGEKVFLECVQDMDHENMFWYRQDPGLGLRLIYFSYDVKMKEKGDIPEGYSVSREKKERFSLILESASTNQTSMYLCASTIDRERNSPLHFGNGTRLTVT.